This TCR beta chain appears in the sequencing data of a study of shared clonotypes between healthy human individuals (dated by TCRdb to about 2020). For context, the study as a whole: A couple of women and a few men aged 18 to 49 years were included in the cohort. For each donor, CD4 naive and CD4 memory were each run on three plates, CD8 naive on two plates, and CD8 memory on one plate. Blood TCR repertoires of five healthy adults were deeply sequenced to estimate repertoire size and the extent of clonotype sharing between individuals. To increase sequencing depth and limit assay-specific biases, TCR repertoire library preparation and sequencing were carried out by different laboratories using diverse techniques. Per donor, leukapheresis produced somewhere between about 0.85 and 9.5 billion PBMCs. The paper as a whole reports these results and caveats: Pairwise subsampling indicated that sequencing depth was expected to affect the degree of clonotype sharing among donors. Even with the large sequencing depth, rarefaction of the sorted-subset datasets indicated that sequencing was incomplete. Compared with non-shared clonotypes, clonotypes shared by all four sorted-subset donors had higher generation probabilities. Sampling was restricted to blood, and TCR repertoires in tissue are likely to differ from TCR repertoires in blood. Larger estimated clonotype richness was generally found for naive subsets than for memory subsets. About 4.5% of naive CD4, around 3.6% of naive CD8, about 2.5% of memory CD4, and approximately 0.4% of memory CD8 clonotypes were shared across several donors. Because the study included a small number of donors, the genetic and exposure-history diversity represented was limited.

In the germline V gene, CDR1 corresponds to SGHTA and CDR2 to FQGNSA. The CDR3, cysteine through phenylalanine, is 16 amino acids long. The entry retains the CDR3 DNA only, 48 bases that are in frame from base 1. The junction shows trimming of 2 bases on V and 5 bases on J, plus 18 bases between the germline ends. TCR CDR3 regions were amplified from genomic DNA by multiplex PCR using the deep immunoSEQ assay. Extracted genomic DNA from each cell subset was spread evenly across all wells of several immunoSEQ 96-well plates, with each plate serving as a replicate. Each replicate PCR for sorted subsets received about 0.2 ug genomic DNA, equal to about 30,000 T cell genomes. Purified libraries were quantified with a Qubit 3.0 fluorometer, sized on a Bioanalyzer 2100, and re-quantified with the KAPA Library Quantification kit. Each immunoSEQ 96-well plate was sequenced on its own single-read 150-cycle Illumina NextSeq 550 flow cell. Per the source publication's procedure: The immunoSEQ output contained only junctional sequences without quality scores, so filtering could not match that applied to full-length reads. Sequences were annotated with PyIR, a Python wrapper for IgBLAST v1.9, and V/J genes and CDR3 were assigned using IMGT germline references. Any read was removed if the V/J assignment was weak (E-value above 1e-6), the CDR3 was missing, or the read contained stop codons, out-of-frame junctions, or ambiguous translated residues. V3J clonotypes were defined by identical inferred V gene, J gene, and CDR3 amino acid sequence. To compute the percentage overlap between repertoires, the number of shared unique clonotypes was divided by the size of the smaller repertoire. Repertoire richness was assessed with RTK rarefaction, the Chao1 estimator, and Recon v2.1 estimates of unobserved clonotypes. For all TCRbeta clonotypes obtained by the gDNA method from a few donors, generation probabilities were computed with OLGA. TCRdb stores this immuneACCESS table with in-frame sequences only. Part of the clones is absent; in the studies checked, under half of the shortfall reflects unresolved V genes, and no reason is known for the rest. That table is the source of V, J and clone size, and D and trimming were worked out from the DNA. In all, the sample holds about a million clones, and around 74% of those were seen once. The ten top clones hold roughly 1.4% of the sample.

Healthy HIV-negative adults with no recently reported acute infections or vaccinations were included as donors. Every donor was a Caucasian adult living in Nashville, Tennessee, USA. CD4+ T cells were enriched by magnetic negative selection, after which naive cells were positively selected on CD45RA and the negative fraction was taken as the memory subset. After blood collection by leukapheresis, PBMCs were isolated using Ficoll-Histopaque density gradient centrifugation and then cryopreserved in the vapor phase of liquid nitrogen. Purity and quantity of every magnetically sorted T cell population were checked by analytical flow cytometry. Each sorted fraction had its genomic DNA isolated and then quantified by UV absorbance on a Nanodrop 2000c. As to this clone: Its antigen remains undetermined. Base qualities are missing; no much larger clone stands one base away.

The TCR originated in a man younger than 35 in good health. The sample consisted of memory CD4+ T cells sorted from blood. The cell subset or site label on this specimen signifies: CD45RA-negative fraction. The V and J genes are TRBV7-2 and TRBJ1-1; TRBD1 is perhaps the D gene, given 5 matching bases. Read as DNA, the sequence is TGTGCCAGCAGCTTACAACAACAGGTAGTGGGGACTGAAGCTTTCTTT. Its protein reads: CASSLQQQVVGTEAFF.